Following are 9 T cell receptor beta chains from one sample sequenced in a study of CD4 and CD8 cells across lung adenocarcinoma regions. TCRdb independently ran MiXCR on the PCR reads; one entry per CDR3 protein. The data show 3,000 or so distinct CDR3 sequences, 55% to 70% seen once. What was sequenced was CD4+ T cells from the margin of a lung tumor. Receptor source: a female donor with lung adenocarcinoma. The CD4 and CD8 labels of this study may be unreliable.

This clonotype rates as medium-sized. In DNA, the CDR3 is TGTGCCAGCAGTATCAACTCGGGCGCCTACGAGCAGTACTTC. Residues: CASSINSGAYEQYF. The chain recombines TRBV6-1 with TRBJ2-7; D is ambiguous. Trimming cost V 5 bases and J 2 bases, with 13 bases left between them. Germline CDR1 and CDR2: MNHNS and SASEGT. CDR3 length: 14 amino acids.

The chain uses TRBV7-2 and TRBJ2-1, with TRBD1 matching 10 bases. CDR1 and CDR2 (germline): SGHTA, FQGNSA. V lost 5 bases to trimming and J lost 4 bases; unmatched junction nucleotides: 8. This CDR3 is built from 16 residues. The CDR3 sequence: CASSNDRGRTYNEQFF. The DNA of the CDR3 is TGTGCCAGCAGCAACGACAGGGGGCGTACTTACAATGAGCAGTTCTTC.

Concerning this clonotype itself: The junction differs from germline at one of its ends, possibly a read error. This chain joins TRBV10-3 and TRBJ2-3; a weak D match, TRBD1 (5 bases). The CDR3 sequence is 15 residues long. Germline V gene data show CDR1 as ENHRY and CDR2 as SYGVKD. For the CDR3, the DNA is TGTGCCGGGGCCAAAGGCGGACGCGACACAGAGACGCAGTATTTC. Residues: CAGAKGGRDTETQYF.

This rearrangement joins TRBV6-1 to TRBJ1-2; 8 bases match TRBD1. The CDR3 extends over 15 amino acids. V gave up 6 bases and J gave up 5 bases; unmatched junction bases: 11. Germline V CDR1 and CDR2: MNHNS, SASEGT. In DNA, the CDR3 is TGTGCCAGCAGCCCGACAGGGGCGAGCGTATATGGCTACACCTTC. This translates into CASSPTGASVYGYTF.

The V call is TRBV6-1, the J call TRBJ1-2; the D gene is possibly TRBD1 (5 bases). Germline-derived CDR1 and CDR2 are MNHNS and SASEGT. Trimming took 4 bases from V and 5 from J, leaving 8 bases between them. The CDR3 extends over 12 amino acids. The CDR3: CASSVTEYGYTF. The CDR3 DNA is TGTGCCAGCAGTGTGACAGAATATGGCTACACCTTC.

The chain links TRBV25-1 to TRBJ1-2; a possible D gene is TRBD1 (5 bases). The germline V gene encodes CDR1 MGHDK and CDR2 SYGVNS. V lost 8 bases and J 10 bases, leaving 17 bases between the germline ends. The CDR3 extends over 12 amino acids. Here the CDR3 DNA reads TGTGCCAGCTTCGACGGCCTAGGGACCTACACCTTC. Its protein product is CASFDGLGTYTF.

V is TRBV12-3 or TRBV12-4 and J is TRBJ1-2; D call uncertain. CDR3 length: 11 amino acids. V was cut by 5 bases and J by 5 bases, with 6 bases left in between. The CDR3 spells CASSRNYGYTF. The CDR3, as DNA: TGTGCCAGCAGTAGGAATTATGGCTACACCTTC.

By its share, this clonotype is large. J is TRBJ2-1 and V is TRBV7-2, with D possibly called TRBD1 or TRBD2 (5 bases each). This CDR3 is built from 16 residues. The germline CDR1 and CDR2 sequences are SGHTA and FQGNSA. Trimming pared 3 bases from V and 2 bases from J, leaving 14 bases between. DNA for the CDR3: TGTGCCAGCAGCTTCCACCGGGACCTAACCTACAATGAGCAGTTCTTC. It codes for CASSFHRDLTYNEQFF.

The chain employs TRBV12-3 or TRBV12-4 and TRBJ2-5; D unresolved. The CDR3 is made up of 14 amino acids. Trimming left V 4 bases short and J 5 bases short, with 14 bases between. DNA for the CDR3: TGTGCCAGCAGTTCCAACTACCCCCCCGAGACCCAGTACTTC. Translation: CASSSNYPPETQYF.